A single sample gave rise to the 26 T cell receptor beta chains below, sequenced in a study of CD8+CD57+ T cells in acquired aplastic anemia. TCR beta VDJ and CDR3 were profiled, and genomic DNA was the template. One entry per CDR3 protein results from TCRdb running MiXCR on the reads. The sample has approximately 300,000 distinct CDR3 sequences; 56% are singletons. Only patients with CD8+CD57+ cell expansion on flow cytometry were chosen for sequencing. Sequencing was carried out using sorted CD4+, CD8+, or CD8+CD57+ T cells (not recorded which) from PBMCs. These receptors came from a human donor with aplastic anemia.

This clonotype was detected ten times or more. The V and J genes are TRBV12-3 or TRBV12-4 and TRBJ1-5, with 9 bases fitting TRBD1. CDR3 length: 15 amino acids. The V gene end was trimmed by 1 base and the J gene end by 2 bases; junction bases not matched to a gene: 0. CDR3 in DNA: TGTGCCAGCAGTTTAGGGACAGGGGGCAATCAGCCCCAGCATTTT. This gives the protein CASSLGTGGNQPQHF.

The V gene is TRBV2, the J gene TRBJ1-2; possible D gene TRBD1, 6 bases. The V end was cut by 6 bases, the J end by 7 bases, with 24 bases between. Germline CDR1 and CDR2: SNHLY and FYNNEI. CDR3 size: 16 residues. CDR3 protein: CASRPGWGGRKGGYTF. The CDR3 bases are TGTGCCAGCAGACCAGGGTGGGGGGGGCGCAAAGGTGGCTACACCTTC.

Notes on this clonotype: Likely a read error: the CDR3 ends without its conserved phenylalanine or tryptophan. The chain links TRBV7-2 to TRBJ2-7, with D tentatively TRBD1 or TRBD2 (5 bases each). Germline CDR1 is SGHTA and CDR2 is FQGNSA. The V end lost 5 bases, the J end lost 2 bases, and 10 bases lay between the germline ends. This CDR3 contains 13 residues. This chain's CDR3 is CASSLGVTYEQYL. The CDR3 DNA follows: TGTGCCAGCAGCCTGGGGGTAACCTACGAGCAGTACCTC.

The chain joins TRBV7-6 to TRBJ1-1; D gene unclear. The germline gives CDR1 SGHVS, CDR2 FNYEAQ. Trimming took 3 bases from V and 1 from J, leaving 9 bases between them. The CDR3 consists of 14 residues. The CDR3 here is CASSFGPENTEAFF. CDR3 sequence (DNA): TGTGCCAGCAGCTTTGGCCCAGAGAACACTGAAGCTTTCTTT.

This clonotype was detected ten times or more. The chain recombines TRBV5-1 with TRBJ2-4, with TRBD1 identical over 11 bases. This CDR3 is built from 16 residues. The germline gives CDR1 SGHRS, CDR2 YFSETQ. V shed 4 bases and J 3 bases; nucleotides not matched to a gene: 6. The CDR3 spells CASSQGGTGGKNIQYF. CDR3 nucleotide sequence: TGCGCCAGCAGCCAGGGAGGGACAGGGGGCAAAAACATTCAGTACTTC. Supplemented by reference TRBV5-1 and TRBJ2-4, the full variable domain reads KAGVTQTPRYLIKTRGQQVTLSCSPISGHRSVSWYQQTPGQGLQFLFEYFSETQRNKGNFPGRFSGRQFSNSRSEMNVSTLELGDSALYLCASSQGGTGGKNIQYFGAGTRLSVL.

This clonotype was seen repeatedly, ten times or more. The chain carries TRBV12-3 or TRBV12-4 and TRBJ1-5; TRBD1 is a possible D gene (5 bases). Trimming left V 4 bases short and J 5 bases short, with 15 bases between. The CDR3 spans 15 residues. In nucleotides, the CDR3 is TGTGCCAGCAGTTCGGGGCAGGCCGGCTATCAGCCCCAGCATTTT. Amino acid sequence: CASSSGQAGYQPQHF.

The rearrangement joins TRBV12-3 or TRBV12-4 to TRBJ1-3, with 7 bases matching TRBD1. The CDR3 has 20 residues. Trimming at V came to 3 bases and at J to 0 bases, leaving 17 bases not matched to a gene. CDR3 protein: CASSFFGVLGQVPSGNTIYF. In DNA form, the CDR3 reads TGTGCCAGCAGTTTTTTCGGGGTACTAGGACAGGTCCCCTCTGGAAACACCATATATTTT.

This clonotype was seen many times. The J gene is TRBJ2-7, the V gene TRBV2; 7 nucleotides match TRBD1. Germline V lookup: CDR1 SNHLY, CDR2 FYNNEI. J was trimmed by 2 bases and V by 6 bases; bases with no gene match: 7. The CDR3 runs 14 residues. In nucleotides, the CDR3 is TGTGCCAGCAGGGCCGGGACAGCAGCCTACGAGCAGTACTTC. Protein product: CASRAGTAAYEQYF.

The chain employs TRBV10-1 and TRBJ2-1, with TRBD1 matching 7 bases. In germline, CDR1 is WNHNN, CDR2 SYGVQD (reference sequence). Unmatched junction bases numbered 5, after V lost 4 bases and J lost 5 bases. The CDR3 runs to 14 residues. In DNA, the CDR3 is TGCGCCAGCAGTGCGGACAGGAACGACAATGAGCAGTTCTTC. Its protein product is CASSADRNDNEQFF.

This chain joins TRBV9 and TRBJ2-7, with TRBD2 identical over 9 bases. Trimming removed 2 bases from V and 0 bases from J; junction bases left unmatched: 9. Looked up from germline, CDR1 is SGDLS and CDR2 is YYNGEE. The length of the CDR3 is 17 residues. Here the CDR3 DNA reads TGTGCCAGCAGCGTCTTAGCTAGCGGGGCCGACTCCTACGAGCAGTACTTC. It yields the protein CASSVLASGADSYEQYF.

The chain carries TRBV7-2 and TRBJ1-4, with no clear D. The CDR3 contains 15 residues. Trimming removed 5 bases from V and 6 bases from J, with 16 bases in between. Germline values: CDR1 SGHTA, CDR2 FQGNSA. The DNA of the CDR3 is TGTGCCAGCAGCCGACTAGACAAGAGGGATGAAAAACTGTTTTTT. Residues: CASSRLDKRDEKLFF. Based on the CDR3 plus reference TRBV7-2 and TRBJ1-4, the full variable domain is GAGVSQSPSNKVTEKGKDVELRCDPISGHTALYWYRQSLGQGLEFLIYFQGNSAPDKSGLPSDRFSAERTGGSVSTLTIQRTQQEDSAVYLCASSRLDKRDEKLFFGSGTQLSVL.

The chain uses TRBV7-2 and TRBJ2-5; D is unclear. The CDR3 contains 13 residues. V gave up 4 bases and J gave up 7 bases, with 13 bases separating them. The germline V gene has CDR1 SGHTA and CDR2 FQGNSA. The CDR3 DNA reads as TGTGCCAGCAGCTCCGGATTGAAGGGGACCCAGTACTTC. Translation: CASSSGLKGTQYF.

With regard to this clonotype: Relative to the germline gene, one junction end is altered; a read error may explain this. The chain recombines TRBV10-2 with TRBJ2-7, with TRBD2 identical over 9 bases. The CDR3 sequence is 16 residues long. Germline values: CDR1 WSHSY, CDR2 SAAADI. The CDR3 here is CVSSKRASGANGEQYF. In DNA, the CDR3 is TGCGTCAGCAGCAAGAGGGCTAGCGGGGCCAATGGAGAGCAGTACTTC.

The sample holds many counts of this clonotype. The chain employs TRBV5-8 and TRBJ1-2; a possible D gene is TRBD1 (5 bases). V gave up 4 bases and J gave up 4 bases, with 20 bases separating them. The CDR3 runs 16 residues. Per the germline V gene, CDR1 is SGHTS and CDR2 is YDEGEE. CDR3 in amino acids: CASSQVIGAGVYGYTF. CDR3 in DNA: TGTGCCAGCAGCCAGGTTATTGGGGCCGGAGTCTATGGCTACACCTTC.

This rearrangement joins TRBV7-8 to TRBJ2-3; D unclear. The V gene lost 1 base and the J gene lost 4 bases, with 9 bases spanning the gap. Germline CDR1 is SGHVS and CDR2 is FQNEAQ. The length of the CDR3 is 14 residues. The CDR3 DNA reads as TGTGCCAGCAGCTTAGAGTGGGAAGCAGATACGCAGTATTTT. It specifies CASSLEWEADTQYF.

The chain employs TRBV2 and TRBJ2-1, with a possible D match to TRBD2 (5 bases). From germline, CDR1 is SNHLY and CDR2 FYNNEI. The V end lost 0 bases, the J end lost 0 bases, and 6 bases lay between the germline ends. CDR3 size: 15 residues. The CDR3 loop is CASSEAGVSYNEQFF. The CDR3 DNA sequence: TGTGCCAGCAGTGAAGCGGGAGTCTCCTACAATGAGCAGTTCTTC.

V gene TRBV20-1 combines with J gene TRBJ1-1; D not certain. Germline values: CDR1 DFQATT, CDR2 SNEGSKA (reference sequence). The V end was cut by 0 bases, the J end by 11 bases, with 19 bases between. This CDR3 comprises 14 residues. The CDR3 reads CSARDGALGIHAFF. CDR3 bases: TGCAGTGCTAGAGATGGAGCTCTAGGAATTCATGCTTTCTTT.

The chain links TRBV20-1 to TRBJ1-1; D is uncertain. The CDR3 loop spans 10 amino acids. The V end lost 4 bases, the J end lost 14 bases, and 14 bases lay between the germline ends. In germline, CDR1 is DFQATT, CDR2 SNEGSKA (reference sequence). The CDR3 protein is CSANQDRYFF. In nucleotides, the CDR3 is TGCAGTGCTAACCAGGACCGCTACTTCTTT.

The chain links TRBV19 to TRBJ1-6; D remains ambiguous. CDR3 length: 13 residues. V shed 4 bases and J shed 10 bases, with 11 bases lying between them. Germline V lookup: CDR1 LNHDA, CDR2 SQIVND (reference sequence). The CDR3 DNA reads as TGTGCCAGTAGTAGGCAGAAAGACTCACCCCTCCACTTT. Its translation is CASSRQKDSPLHF.

The rearrangement joins TRBV16 to TRBJ2-5, with no clear D. Between the trimmed V and J ends, which lost 0 bases and 3 bases, there was a span of 8 bases. Germline loops: CDR1 KGHSY, CDR2 FQNENV. This CDR3 spans 14 amino acids. The CDR3 here is CASSQSSAEETQYF. In DNA form, the CDR3 reads TGTGCCAGCAGCCAATCGTCGGCGGAAGAGACCCAGTACTTC.

A remark on this clonotype: The junction differs from germline at one of its ends, possibly a read error. This chain uses TRBV19 with TRBJ2-7; D might be TRBD1 or TRBD2, each matching 5 bases. There are 14 residues in the CDR3. Germline V gives CDR1 LNHDA, CDR2 SQIVND (reference sequence). CDR3 nucleotides: TGTGCCAGTAGTATGGGGGTCACCCCCTCCGAGCAGCACTTC. As protein: CASSMGVTPSEQHF.

This chain uses TRBV7-3 with TRBJ2-7, with 10 bases matching TRBD2. The CDR3 loop spans 16 amino acids. J lost 1 base, V lost 5 bases, and 8 bases had no gene match. The germline V gene encodes CDR1 SGHTA and CDR2 FQGTGA. The CDR3 reads CASSETDSGGSYEQYF. Here the CDR3 DNA reads TGTGCCAGCAGCGAAACTGATAGCGGGGGGTCCTACGAGCAGTACTTC.

There are many counts of this clonotype. The chain links TRBV7-9 to TRBJ2-3, with D possibly being TRBD2 (5 bases). CDR1 and CDR2 (germline): SEHNR, FQNEAQ (reference sequence). The CDR3 runs 15 residues. The V and J ends lost 1 base and 0 bases respectively, with 8 bases between them. The CDR3 sequence: CASSLGSGSTDTQYF. The CDR3 coding sequence is TGTGCCAGCAGCTTAGGAAGCGGTAGCACAGATACGCAGTATTTT.

J is TRBJ2-1 and V is TRBV10-3; D perhaps matches TRBD1 (5 bases). V dropped 6 bases and J dropped 8 bases, with 11 bases sitting between them. The CDR3 totals 12 residues. Germline-derived CDR1 and CDR2 are ENHRY and SYGVKD. DNA for the CDR3: TGTGCCATCAGAAGGGAAGGGGATGAGCAGTTCTTC. Amino acid sequence: CAIRREGDEQFF.

J is TRBJ2-1 and V is TRBV15, with 12 nucleotides matching TRBD2. The germline CDR1 and CDR2 sequences are LNHNV and YYDKDF (reference sequence). The CDR3 loop spans 15 amino acids. The V and J ends lost 3 bases and 7 bases, in that order; junction bases with no gene match: 4. CDR3 residues: CATSRTSGGLNEQFF. The CDR3 DNA is TGTGCCACCAGCAGGACTAGCGGGGGATTAAATGAGCAGTTCTTC.

Note on this clonotype: One end of the junction fails to match germline, which may point to a read error. V is TRBV6-1 and J is TRBJ1-2, with D unresolved. Germline CDR1 reads MNHNS; CDR2 reads SASEGT. The CDR3 is 13 amino acids. CDR3 bases: TGTGCCAGCAGTAGCCCTGGTGGGAATGGCTGCACCTTC. It specifies CASSSPGGNGCTF.